This T cell receptor beta chain was identified during a study of radiotherapy plus CTLA-4 blockade in lung cancer (dated by TCRdb to 2016 to 2019). Regarding the complete study: Objective responses were observed in 18% of enrolled patients, and disease control was achieved in about 32%.

This clone was seen only a few times. What this receptor recognizes is not known. Within one base of it there is no much larger clone, and no base qualities were kept. Overall study outcomes, separate from this receptor: Early dynamic changes in blood T cell clones, together with increased serum interferon-beta after radiation, were reported as the strongest predictors of response. After treatment with radiotherapy and ipilimumab, TCR clones that originated in tumors expanded in peripheral blood.

The study tested focal radiation therapy combined with CTLA-4 blockade (ipilimumab) in patients with chemo-refractory metastatic non-small-cell lung cancer. Libraries were prepared through the immunoSEQ multiplex PCR assay. This immuneACCESS table, as held by TCRdb, lists in-frame sequences with V and J called but not all clones. Of the missing ones, under half trace to an unresolved V gene in checked studies; the others have no known cause. For this sample there are 50,000 to 70,000 clones; about 80% appear just once. The top ten clones comprise 6% to 7% of the sample. The germline V gene (reference sequence) specifies SEHNR as CDR1 and FQNEAQ as CDR2. Reading from cysteine to phenylalanine, the CDR3 counts 13 amino acids. CDR3 DNA is the only sequence kept; it has 39 bases, read in frame from the first base. V loses 5 bases of germline sequence and J loses 10 bases, and the interval between the two ends is 12 bases.

The source was peripheral blood, collected from a patient treated with radiotherapy plus ipilimumab. The clonotype originates from a human donor with non-small cell lung cancer whose response to radiotherapy plus ipilimumab could not be evaluated. The V and J genes are TRBV7-9 and TRBJ1-6; 5 matching bases give a weak D call of TRBD1. For the CDR3, the sequence is CASSTLQESPLHF. The nucleotides read TGTGCCAGCAGCACTTTACAGGAGTCACCCCTCCACTTT. Reference TRBV7-9 and TRBJ1-6 genes cover what lies past the CDR3, so the full variable domain is DTGVSQNPRHKITKRGQNVTFRCDPISEHNRLYWYRQTLGQGPEFLTYFQNEAQLEKSRLLSDRFSAERPKGSFSTLEIQRTEQGDSAMYLCASSTLQESPLHFGNGTRLTVT.